This TCR beta chain appears in the sequencing data of a study of metastatic and nonmetastatic thyroid tumors (dated by TCRdb to 2019 to 2021). Regarding the study in general: Repertoires from peripheral blood and from tumor or nodule tissue samples of malignant and benign thyroid patients were compared.

CDR1 and CDR2 were assigned from the germline V gene as MNHNS and SASEGT. Including cysteine and phenylalanine, the CDR3 has 14 amino acids. The DNA shown is the 42-base CDR3, in frame from base 1. V has 6 bases trimmed and J has 5 bases trimmed; junction bases matching no gene number 6. Findings and caveats that apply to the study as a whole: In both blood and tumor samples, TCR beta diversity was reported to be significantly higher in malignant tumors than in benign nodules.

This clone was seen repeatedly, ten times or more. Its antigen specificity is not known. No much larger clonotype is one base removed from it; base qualities were not supplied. None of the patients had been given any treatment before thyroid surgery. Patient clinical samples collected from about 2011 to 2018 were retrospectively analysed using T-cell receptor beta sequencing. Library creation used PCR. The instrument was an Illumina HiSeq 4000. High-throughput sequencing was used to profile the CDR3 region of the TCR beta-chain in every patient. For the original study's pipeline: The researchers built a classifier to tell apart papillary thyroid cancer patients with distant metastasis, based on CDR3 differences among clinicopathological groups. The Shannon index was used to assess repertoire diversity, and the Morisita-Horn index was used to assess tumor-blood repertoire similarity. TCRdb took the public reads, trimmed them with fastp at Q25, ran MiXCR for clone calling and kept in-frame beta chains. TCRdb's processing, not the study's, gives the V and J calls here. The sample yields roughly 89,000 clones; roughly an eighth were counted once. The top ten hold approximately 10% of the sample.

The sample consisted of tumor tissue. The receptor was isolated from a female donor with papillary thyroid cancer or a benign thyroid nodule (not recorded which). Some clones in this sample may be carry-over from other donors' samples. The chain links TRBV6-1 with TRBJ1-5, and TRBD1 aligns with 8 junction nucleotides. The nucleotide sequence reads TGTGCCAGCAGGCGGACAGGGCAACATCAGCCCCAGCATTTT. It is translated as CASRRTGQHQPQHF.